A selection of T cell receptor beta chains follows, all from one sample in a study of blood T cells in healthy people across ages. TCRdb re-called the 5' RACE reads through MiXCR, storing one row per CDR3 protein. Found here are 720,000 or so distinct CDR3 sequences, around 43% of them singletons; the top ten hold 30%. The specimen sequenced was blood. These receptors originate from a man older than 75 in good health. Both conserved end residues are part of each CDR3. The order of the fields is J gene, clone size, D gene, V gene, CDR3 DNA, CDR3 protein. A D gene is named only where the DNA matches it firmly. Expanded clones get a size class; other rows say once, few or many, or leave the size out.

>TRBJ2-7|many|TRBD1|TRBV6-5
TGTGCGGCTATCGGGACAGGGATACACGAGCAGTACTTC
CAAIGTGIHEQYF
>TRBJ2-5|-|-|TRBV13
TGTGCCAGCAGCCCGAGGGCCGAAGAGACCCAGTACTTC
CASSPRAEETQYF
>TRBJ2-1|-|TRBD2|TRBV20-1
TGCAGTGCTAATAGCGGGGGGGGACAAGAGACCCAGTTCTTC
CSANSGGGQETQFF
>TRBJ2-1|-|TRBD2|TRBV5-1
TGCGCCAGCAGCCCTGGGACTAGCGGGGTGGGATTATATGAGCAGTTCTTC
CASSPGTSGVGLYEQFF
>TRBJ2-7|few|TRBD1|TRBV6-2/TRBV6-3
TGTGCCAGCAGCCTTACCGGGACAGTCTACGAGCAGTACTTC
CASSLTGTVYEQYF
>TRBJ1-1|once|TRBD1|TRBV11-2
TGTGCCAGCAGCCCTAGTGGGACAGCCCCCAGGGAAGCTTTCTTT
CASSPSGTAPREAFF
>TRBJ2-1|-|TRBD2|TRBV20-1
TGCAGTGCTAGAGCCCCTAGCGGGAGGGCAGTCAATGAGCAGTTCTTC
CSARAPSGRAVNEQFF
>TRBJ1-1|few|-|TRBV10-3
TGTGCCATCAGTGCTGGCGGGAACACTGAAGCTTTCTTT
CAISAGGNTEAFF
>TRBJ2-7|few|TRBD2|TRBV20-1
TGCAGTGCGGGCACTAGCGGGAGGTTCAACGAGCAGTACTTC
CSAGTSGRFNEQYF
>TRBJ1-6|once|TRBD1|TRBV2
TGTGCCAGCAGTGCTAGACAGGGAGGGGGTCTTAGGTCACCCCTCCACTTT
CASSARQGGGLRSPLHF
>TRBJ2-7|-|-|TRBV20-1
TGCAGTGCTAGAGATCCCCCTAGGAGGGGGGAAAACTACGAGCAGTACTTC
CSARDPPRRGENYEQYF
>TRBJ2-1|-|TRBD2|TRBV7-6
TGTGCCAGCAGCTTAGACCCTTCGACCAGCGGGGGCTACAATGAGCAGTTCTTC
CASSLDPSTSGGYNEQFF
>TRBJ2-1|few|-|TRBV7-7
TGTGCTAGCCCCAAAATTTACAGGGAACCTTTTAATGAGCAGTTCTTC
CASPKIYREPFNEQFF
>TRBJ2-7|-|-|TRBV3-1
TGTGCCGGCAGCCCTCCGGGGAACGAGCAGTACTTC
CAGSPPGNEQYF
>TRBJ1-6|-|TRBD1|TRBV20-1
TGCAGTGCTAGTCCCCGGGACAGGGCCCCGAGTCATTCACCCCTCCACTTT
CSASPRDRAPSHSPLHF
>TRBJ1-2|-|-|TRBV12-3/TRBV12-4
TGTGCCAGCAGTCCAATCGGACGTTTTGCCCCTGGCTACACCTTC
CASSPIGRFAPGYTF
>TRBJ1-2|-|TRBD1|TRBV6-5
TGTGCCAGCAGTCGCATGCCCCGGGACAGCAGCTATGGCTACACCTTC
CASSRMPRDSSYGYTF
>TRBJ1-2|few|TRBD1|TRBV20-1
TGCAGTGCGACGGGCCGGGACAGGAGTAACTATGGCTACACCTTC
CSATGRDRSNYGYTF
>TRBJ1-2|-|-|TRBV11-2
TGTGCCGGCAGCCCCCGAGAACAGAACTATGGCTACACCTTC
CAGSPREQNYGYTF
>TRBJ1-1|-|-|TRBV29-1
TGCAGCGTTGCCCTGGGTTTGGACACTGAAGCTTTCTTT
CSVALGLDTEAFF
>TRBJ2-3|-|TRBD1|TRBV6-1
TGTGCCAGCAGTCATCCCAGGACAGGACGGTATTTT
CASSHPRTGRYF
>TRBJ2-1|-|-|TRBV6-1
TGTGCCAGCAGTGCGGACAGCTCCTACAATGAGCAGTTCTTC
CASSADSSYNEQFF
>TRBJ1-2|-|-|TRBV14
TGTGCCAGCAGCCAAGTGGGCCAGGGCCGCGGCTACACCTTC
CASSQVGQGRGYTF
>TRBJ1-2|few|TRBD1|TRBV3-1
TGTGCCAGCAGCATCCGACAGGGCCACTATGGCTACACCTTC
CASSIRQGHYGYTF
>TRBJ1-4|-|TRBD1|TRBV20-1
TGCAGTGCCGGGACAGACTATAATGAAAAACTGTTTTTT
CSAGTDYNEKLFF
>TRBJ1-1|-|-|TRBV28
TGTGCCAGCAGTTCCCCCGCCCAGGTTCGGGGTGAAGCTTTCTTT
CASSSPAQVRGEAFF